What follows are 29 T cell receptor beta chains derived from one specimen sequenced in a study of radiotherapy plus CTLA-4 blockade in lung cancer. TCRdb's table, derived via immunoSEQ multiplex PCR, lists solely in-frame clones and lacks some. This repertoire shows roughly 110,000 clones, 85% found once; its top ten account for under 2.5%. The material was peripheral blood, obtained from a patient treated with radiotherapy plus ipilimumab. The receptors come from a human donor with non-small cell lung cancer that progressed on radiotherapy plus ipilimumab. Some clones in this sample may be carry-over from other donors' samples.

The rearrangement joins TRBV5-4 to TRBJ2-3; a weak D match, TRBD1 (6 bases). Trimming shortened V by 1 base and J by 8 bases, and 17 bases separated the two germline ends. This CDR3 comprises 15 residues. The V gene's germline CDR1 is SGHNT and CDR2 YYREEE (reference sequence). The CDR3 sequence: CASSLNAGALGTQYF. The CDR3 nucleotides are TGTGCCAGCAGCTTGAACGCAGGGGCCTTAGGTACGCAGTATTTT.

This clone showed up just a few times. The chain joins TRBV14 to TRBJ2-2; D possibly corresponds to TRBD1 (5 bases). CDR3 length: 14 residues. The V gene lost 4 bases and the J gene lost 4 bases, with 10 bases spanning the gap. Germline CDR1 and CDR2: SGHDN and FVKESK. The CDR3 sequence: CASSPRQFTGELFF. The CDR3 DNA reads TGTGCCAGCAGCCCCCGACAGTTCACCGGGGAGCTGTTTTTT.

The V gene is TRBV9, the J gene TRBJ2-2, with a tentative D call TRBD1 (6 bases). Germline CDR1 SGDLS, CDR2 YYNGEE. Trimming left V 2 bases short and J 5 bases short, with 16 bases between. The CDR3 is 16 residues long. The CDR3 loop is CASSVRQGRSTGELFF. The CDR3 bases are TGTGCCAGCAGCGTTCGGCAGGGGAGATCAACCGGGGAGCTGTTTTTT.

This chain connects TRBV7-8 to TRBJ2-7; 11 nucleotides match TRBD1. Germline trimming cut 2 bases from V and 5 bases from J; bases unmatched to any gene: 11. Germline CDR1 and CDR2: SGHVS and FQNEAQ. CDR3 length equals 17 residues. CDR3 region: CASSLLTGQGVIHEQYF. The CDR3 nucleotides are TGTGCCAGCAGCTTACTAACGGGACAGGGGGTAATCCACGAGCAGTACTTC.

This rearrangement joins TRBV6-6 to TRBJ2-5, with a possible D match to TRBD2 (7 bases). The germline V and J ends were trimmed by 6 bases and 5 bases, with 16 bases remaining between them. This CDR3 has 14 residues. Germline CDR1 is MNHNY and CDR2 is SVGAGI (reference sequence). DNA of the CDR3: TGTGCCAGCAGGAGGGGGGGAGGTGGGGAGACCCAGTACTTC. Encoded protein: CASRRGGGGETQYF.

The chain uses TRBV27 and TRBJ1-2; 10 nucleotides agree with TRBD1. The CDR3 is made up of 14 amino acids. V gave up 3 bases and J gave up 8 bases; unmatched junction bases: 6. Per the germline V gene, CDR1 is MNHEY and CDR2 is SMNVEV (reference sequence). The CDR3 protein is CASSFLGTGVGYTF. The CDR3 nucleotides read TGTGCCAGCAGTTTTTTAGGGACAGGGGTCGGCTACACCTTC.

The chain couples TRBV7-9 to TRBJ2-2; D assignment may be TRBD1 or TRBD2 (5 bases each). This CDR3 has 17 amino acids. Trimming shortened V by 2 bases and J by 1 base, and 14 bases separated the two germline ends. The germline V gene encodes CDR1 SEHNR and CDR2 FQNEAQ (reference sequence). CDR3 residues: CASSLSAGALNTGELFF. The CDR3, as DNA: TGTGCCAGCAGCTTATCCGCCGGGGCCCTGAACACCGGGGAGCTGTTTTTT.

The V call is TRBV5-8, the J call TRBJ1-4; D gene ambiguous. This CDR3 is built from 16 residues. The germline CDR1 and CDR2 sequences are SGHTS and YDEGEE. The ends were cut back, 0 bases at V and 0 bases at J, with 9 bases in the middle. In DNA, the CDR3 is TGTGCCAGCAGCTTGGCCTTAGGCGCAACTAATGAAAAACTGTTTTTT. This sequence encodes CASSLALGATNEKLFF.

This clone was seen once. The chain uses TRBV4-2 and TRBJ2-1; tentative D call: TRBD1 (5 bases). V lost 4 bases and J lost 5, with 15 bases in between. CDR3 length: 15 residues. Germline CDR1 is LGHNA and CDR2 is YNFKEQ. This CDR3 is CASSLGQGVDNEQFF. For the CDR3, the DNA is TGTGCCAGCAGCCTCGGGCAGGGCGTAGACAATGAGCAGTTCTTC.

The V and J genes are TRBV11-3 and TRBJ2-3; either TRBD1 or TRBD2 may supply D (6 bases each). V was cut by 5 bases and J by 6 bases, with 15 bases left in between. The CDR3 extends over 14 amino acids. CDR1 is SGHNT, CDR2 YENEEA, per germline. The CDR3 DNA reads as TGTGCCAGCAGCGTATCGGGGGCTCGCGATACGCAGTATTTT. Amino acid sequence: CASSVSGARDTQYF.

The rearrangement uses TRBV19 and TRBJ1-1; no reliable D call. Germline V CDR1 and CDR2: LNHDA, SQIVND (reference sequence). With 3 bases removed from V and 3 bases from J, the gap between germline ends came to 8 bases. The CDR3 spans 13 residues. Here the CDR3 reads CASSIYGYTEAFF. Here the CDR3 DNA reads TGTGCCAGTAGTATCTACGGATACACTGAAGCTTTCTTT.

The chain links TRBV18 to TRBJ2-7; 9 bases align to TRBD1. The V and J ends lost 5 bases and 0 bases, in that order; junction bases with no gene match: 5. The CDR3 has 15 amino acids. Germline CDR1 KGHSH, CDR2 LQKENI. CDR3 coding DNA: TGTGCCAGCTCAAAGGGACAGGGTAGCTCCTACGAGCAGTACTTC. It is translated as CASSKGQGSSYEQYF.

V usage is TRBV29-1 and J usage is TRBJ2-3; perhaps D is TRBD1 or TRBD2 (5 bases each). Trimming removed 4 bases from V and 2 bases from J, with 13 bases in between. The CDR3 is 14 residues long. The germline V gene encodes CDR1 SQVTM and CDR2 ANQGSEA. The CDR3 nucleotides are TGCAGCGTTGTAGGGGACCGTACCACAGATACGCAGTATTTT. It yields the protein CSVVGDRTTDTQYF.

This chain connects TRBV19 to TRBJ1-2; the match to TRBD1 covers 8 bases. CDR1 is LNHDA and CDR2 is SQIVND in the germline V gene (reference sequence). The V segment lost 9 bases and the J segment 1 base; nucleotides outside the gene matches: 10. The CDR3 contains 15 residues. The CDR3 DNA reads TGTGCCAGCCGAGGACAGGGAAGCTATAACTATGGCTACACCTTC. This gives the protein CASRGQGSYNYGYTF.

The DNA of the CDR3 is TGTGCCAGCAGCTTTGATCTCGGGGGCTACACCTTC. Its protein product is CASSFDLGGYTF. The V and J genes are TRBV5-4 and TRBJ1-2; no clear D gene. Germline V lookup: CDR1 SGHNT, CDR2 YYREEE (reference sequence). The CDR3 runs to 12 residues. V was pared by 2 bases and J by 8 bases, with 10 bases between.

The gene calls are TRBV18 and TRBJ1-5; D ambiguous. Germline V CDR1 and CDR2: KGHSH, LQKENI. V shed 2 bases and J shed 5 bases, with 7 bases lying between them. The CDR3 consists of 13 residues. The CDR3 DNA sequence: TGTGCCAGCTCACCATCAGGTGATCAGCCCCAGCATTTT. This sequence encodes CASSPSGDQPQHF.

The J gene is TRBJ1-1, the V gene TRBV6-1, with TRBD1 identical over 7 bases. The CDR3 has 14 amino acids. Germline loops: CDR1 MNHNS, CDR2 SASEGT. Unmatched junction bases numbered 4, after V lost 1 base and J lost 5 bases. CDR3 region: CASSEVGQLTEAFF. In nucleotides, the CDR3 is TGTGCCAGCAGTGAAGTGGGACAGTTGACTGAAGCTTTCTTT.

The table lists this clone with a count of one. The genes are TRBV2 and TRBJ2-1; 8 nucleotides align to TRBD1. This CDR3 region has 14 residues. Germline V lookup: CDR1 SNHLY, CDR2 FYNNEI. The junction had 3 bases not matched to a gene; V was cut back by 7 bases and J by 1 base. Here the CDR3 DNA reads TGTGCCAGCAAAACAGGGGGGTCCTACAATGAGCAGTTCTTC. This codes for CASKTGGSYNEQFF.

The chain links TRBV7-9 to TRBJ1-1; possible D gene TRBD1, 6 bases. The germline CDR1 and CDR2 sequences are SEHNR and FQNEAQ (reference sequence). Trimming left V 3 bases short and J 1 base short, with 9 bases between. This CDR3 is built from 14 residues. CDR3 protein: CASSLDSQNTEAFF. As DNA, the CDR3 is TGTGCCAGCAGCTTGGACAGTCAGAACACTGAAGCTTTCTTT.

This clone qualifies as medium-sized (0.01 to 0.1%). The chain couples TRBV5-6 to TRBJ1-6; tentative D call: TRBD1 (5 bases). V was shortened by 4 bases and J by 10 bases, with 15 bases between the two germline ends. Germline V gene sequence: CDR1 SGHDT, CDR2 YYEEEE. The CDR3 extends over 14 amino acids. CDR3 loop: CASSPLGVESPLHF. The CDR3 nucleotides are TGTGCCAGCAGCCCCTTGGGGGTGGAATCACCCCTCCACTTT. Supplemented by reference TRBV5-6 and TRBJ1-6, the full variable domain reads DAGVTQSPTHLIKTRGQQVTLRCSPKSGHDTVSWYQQALGQGPQFIFQYYEEEERQRGNFPDRFSGHQFPNYSSELNVNALLLGDSALYLCASSPLGVESPLHFGNGTRLTVT.

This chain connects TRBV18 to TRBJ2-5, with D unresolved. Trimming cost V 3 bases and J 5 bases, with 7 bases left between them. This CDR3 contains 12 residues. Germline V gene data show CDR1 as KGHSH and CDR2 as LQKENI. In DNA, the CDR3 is TGTGCCAGCTCACCGGACGGTGAGACCCAGTACTTC. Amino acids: CASSPDGETQYF.

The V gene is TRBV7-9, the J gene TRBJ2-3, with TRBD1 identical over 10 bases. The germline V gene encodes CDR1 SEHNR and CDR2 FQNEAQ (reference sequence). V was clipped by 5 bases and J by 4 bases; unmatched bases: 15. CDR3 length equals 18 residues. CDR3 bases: TGTGCCAGCAGCCCAGGCCGGAGGGGACAGGGGTACGCAGATACGCAGTATTTT. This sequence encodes CASSPGRRGQGYADTQYF.

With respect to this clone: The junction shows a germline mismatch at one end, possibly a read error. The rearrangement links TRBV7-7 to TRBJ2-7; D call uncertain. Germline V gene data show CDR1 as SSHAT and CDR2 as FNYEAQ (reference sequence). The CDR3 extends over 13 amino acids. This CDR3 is CASSLDRFREQYF. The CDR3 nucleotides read TGTGCTAGCAGCTTAGATAGGTTTCGCGAGCAGTACTTC.

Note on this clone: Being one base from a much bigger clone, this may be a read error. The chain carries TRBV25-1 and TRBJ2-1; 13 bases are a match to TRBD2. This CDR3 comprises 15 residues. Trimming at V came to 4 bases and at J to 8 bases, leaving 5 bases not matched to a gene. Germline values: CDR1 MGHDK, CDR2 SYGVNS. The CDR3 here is CASSGTSGGAHEQFF. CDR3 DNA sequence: TGTGCCAGCAGTGGAACTAGCGGGGGGGCTCATGAGCAGTTCTTC.

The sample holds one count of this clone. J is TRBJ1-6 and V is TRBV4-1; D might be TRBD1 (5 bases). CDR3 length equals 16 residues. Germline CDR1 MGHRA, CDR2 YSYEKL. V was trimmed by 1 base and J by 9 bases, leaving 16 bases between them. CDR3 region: CASSQVHLGTGSPLHF. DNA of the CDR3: TGCGCCAGCAGCCAAGTTCATTTGGGGACGGGTTCACCCCTCCACTTT.

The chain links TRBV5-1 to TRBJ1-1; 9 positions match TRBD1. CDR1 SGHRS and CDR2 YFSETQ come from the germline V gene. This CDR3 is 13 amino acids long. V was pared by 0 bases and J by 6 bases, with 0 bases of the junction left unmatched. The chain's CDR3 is CASSLGTGAEAFF. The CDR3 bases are TGCGCCAGCAGCTTGGGGACAGGGGCTGAAGCTTTCTTT.

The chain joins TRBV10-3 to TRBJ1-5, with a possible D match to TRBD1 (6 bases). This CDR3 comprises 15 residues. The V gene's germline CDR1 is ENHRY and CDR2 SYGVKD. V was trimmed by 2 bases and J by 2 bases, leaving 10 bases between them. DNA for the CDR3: TGTGCCATCAGTGAGGGGTCAGGGGGCAATCAGCCCCAGCATTTT. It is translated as CAISEGSGGNQPQHF.

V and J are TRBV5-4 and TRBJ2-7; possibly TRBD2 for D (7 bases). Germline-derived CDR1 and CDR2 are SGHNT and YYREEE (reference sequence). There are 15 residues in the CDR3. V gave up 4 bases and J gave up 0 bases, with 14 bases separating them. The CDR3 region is CASSRGGDNSYEQYF. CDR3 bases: TGTGCCAGCAGCCGAGGGGGGGATAACTCCTACGAGCAGTACTTC.

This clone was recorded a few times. In nucleotides, the CDR3 is TGTGCCAGCAGTTACTACGAAGCGGTCTACGAGCAGTACTTC. Amino acids: CASSYYEAVYEQYF. The chain carries TRBV6-6 and TRBJ2-7; maybe TRBD2 (5 bases). The ends were cut back, 1 base at V and 3 bases at J, with 10 bases in the middle. The V gene's germline CDR1 is MNHNY and CDR2 SVGAGI (reference sequence). This CDR3 comprises 14 residues.